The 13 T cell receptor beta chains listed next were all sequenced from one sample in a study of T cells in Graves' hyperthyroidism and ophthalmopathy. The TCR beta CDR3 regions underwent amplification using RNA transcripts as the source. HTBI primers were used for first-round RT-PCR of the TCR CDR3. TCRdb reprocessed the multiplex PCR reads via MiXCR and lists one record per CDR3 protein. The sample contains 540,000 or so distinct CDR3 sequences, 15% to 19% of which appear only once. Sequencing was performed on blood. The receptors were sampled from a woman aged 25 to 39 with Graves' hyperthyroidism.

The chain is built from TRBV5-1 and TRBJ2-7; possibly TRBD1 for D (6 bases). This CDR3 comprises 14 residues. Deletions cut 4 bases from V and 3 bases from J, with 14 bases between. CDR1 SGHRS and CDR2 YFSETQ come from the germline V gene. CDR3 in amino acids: CASSLTLGGYEQYF. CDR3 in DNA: TGCGCCAGCAGCCTTACCTTAGGGGGCTACGAGCAGTACTTC.

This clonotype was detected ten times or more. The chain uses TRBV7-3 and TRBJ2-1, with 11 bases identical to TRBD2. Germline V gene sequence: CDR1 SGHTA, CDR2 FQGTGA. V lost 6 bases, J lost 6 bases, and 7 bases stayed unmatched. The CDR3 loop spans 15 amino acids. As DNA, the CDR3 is TGTGCCAGCAGTCCTGGAACTAGCGGGAGCAATGAGCAGTTCTTC. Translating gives CASSPGTSGSNEQFF. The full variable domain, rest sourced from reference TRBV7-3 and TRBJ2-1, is GAGVSQTPSNKVTEKGKYVELRCDPISGHTALYWYRQSLGQGPEFLIYFQGTGAADDSGLPNDRFFAVRPEGSVSTLKIQRTERGDSAVYLCASSPGTSGSNEQFFGPGTRLTVL.

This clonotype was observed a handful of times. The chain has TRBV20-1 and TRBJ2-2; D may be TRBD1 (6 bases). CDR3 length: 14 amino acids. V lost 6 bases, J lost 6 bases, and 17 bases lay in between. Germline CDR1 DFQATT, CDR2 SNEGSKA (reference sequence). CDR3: CSAVQQGRAGELFF. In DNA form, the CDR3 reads TGCAGTGCCGTTCAACAGGGTAGGGCCGGGGAGCTGTTTTTT.

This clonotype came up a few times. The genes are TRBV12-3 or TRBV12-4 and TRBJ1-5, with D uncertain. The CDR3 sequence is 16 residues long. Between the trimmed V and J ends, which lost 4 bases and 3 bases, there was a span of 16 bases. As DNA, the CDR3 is TGTGCCAGCAGTTGGCTCGGTCCCCTTTCCAATCAGCCCCAGCATTTT. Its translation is CASSWLGPLSNQPQHF.

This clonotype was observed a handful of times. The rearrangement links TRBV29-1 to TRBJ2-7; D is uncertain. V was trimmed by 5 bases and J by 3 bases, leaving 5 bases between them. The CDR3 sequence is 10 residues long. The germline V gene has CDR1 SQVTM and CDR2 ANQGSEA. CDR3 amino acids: CSVRDYEQYF. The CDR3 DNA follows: TGCAGCGTTCGTGACTACGAGCAGTACTTC.

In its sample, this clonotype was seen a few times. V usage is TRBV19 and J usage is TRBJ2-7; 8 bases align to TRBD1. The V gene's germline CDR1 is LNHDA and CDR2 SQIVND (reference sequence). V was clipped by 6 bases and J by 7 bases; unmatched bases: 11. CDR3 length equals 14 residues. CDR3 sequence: CASRRFQGAREQYF. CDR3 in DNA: TGTGCCAGTAGACGGTTTCAGGGGGCTCGGGAGCAGTACTTC.

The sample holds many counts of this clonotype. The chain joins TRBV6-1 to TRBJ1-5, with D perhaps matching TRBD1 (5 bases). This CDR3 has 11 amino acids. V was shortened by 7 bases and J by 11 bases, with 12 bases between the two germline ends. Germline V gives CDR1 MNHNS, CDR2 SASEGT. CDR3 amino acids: CASTYGGAQHF. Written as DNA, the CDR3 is TGTGCCAGCACGTACGGGGGGGCCCAGCATTTT.

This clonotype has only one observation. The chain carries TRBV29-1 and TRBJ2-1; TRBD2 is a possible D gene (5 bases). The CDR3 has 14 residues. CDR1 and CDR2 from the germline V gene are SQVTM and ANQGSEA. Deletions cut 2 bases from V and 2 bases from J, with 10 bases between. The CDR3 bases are TGCAGCGTTGAATTAACGGAGGCCTACAATGAGCAGTTCTTC. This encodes CSVELTEAYNEQFF.

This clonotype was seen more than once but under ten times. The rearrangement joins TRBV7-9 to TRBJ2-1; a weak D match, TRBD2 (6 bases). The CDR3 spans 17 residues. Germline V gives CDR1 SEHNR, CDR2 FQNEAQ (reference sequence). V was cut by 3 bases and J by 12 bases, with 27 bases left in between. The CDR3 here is CASSFETDLGERRGQFF. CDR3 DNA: TGTGCCAGCAGCTTTGAAACGGACCTAGGGGAAAGGAGGGGGCAGTTCTTC.

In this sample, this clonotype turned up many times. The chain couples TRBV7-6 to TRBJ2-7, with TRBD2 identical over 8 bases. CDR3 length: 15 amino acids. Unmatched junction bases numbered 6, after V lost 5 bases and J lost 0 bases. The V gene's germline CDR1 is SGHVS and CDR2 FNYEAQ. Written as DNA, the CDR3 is TGTGCCAGCAGCCCGCAGGCGGGAGGCTCCTACGAGCAGTACTTC. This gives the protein CASSPQAGGSYEQYF.

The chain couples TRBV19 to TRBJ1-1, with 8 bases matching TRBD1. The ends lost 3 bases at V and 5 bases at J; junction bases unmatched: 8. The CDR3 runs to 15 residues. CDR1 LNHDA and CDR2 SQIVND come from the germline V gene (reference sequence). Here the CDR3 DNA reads TGTGCCAGTAGTATCGTGTCAGGGGGCGGTACTGAAGCTTTCTTT. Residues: CASSIVSGGGTEAFF.

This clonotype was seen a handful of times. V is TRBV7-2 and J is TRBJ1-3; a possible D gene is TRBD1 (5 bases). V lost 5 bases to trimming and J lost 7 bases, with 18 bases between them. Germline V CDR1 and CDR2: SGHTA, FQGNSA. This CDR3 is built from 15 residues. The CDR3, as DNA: TGTGCCAGCAGCACCAGGGTTACCACATGGAACACCATATATTTT. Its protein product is CASSTRVTTWNTIYF.

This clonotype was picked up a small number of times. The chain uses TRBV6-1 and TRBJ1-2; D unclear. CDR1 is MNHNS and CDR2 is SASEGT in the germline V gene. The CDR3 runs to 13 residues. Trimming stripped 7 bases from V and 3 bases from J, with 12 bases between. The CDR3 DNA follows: TGTGCCAGCACCTTGCGGCGGGACTATGGCTACACCTTC. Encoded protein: CASTLRRDYGYTF.